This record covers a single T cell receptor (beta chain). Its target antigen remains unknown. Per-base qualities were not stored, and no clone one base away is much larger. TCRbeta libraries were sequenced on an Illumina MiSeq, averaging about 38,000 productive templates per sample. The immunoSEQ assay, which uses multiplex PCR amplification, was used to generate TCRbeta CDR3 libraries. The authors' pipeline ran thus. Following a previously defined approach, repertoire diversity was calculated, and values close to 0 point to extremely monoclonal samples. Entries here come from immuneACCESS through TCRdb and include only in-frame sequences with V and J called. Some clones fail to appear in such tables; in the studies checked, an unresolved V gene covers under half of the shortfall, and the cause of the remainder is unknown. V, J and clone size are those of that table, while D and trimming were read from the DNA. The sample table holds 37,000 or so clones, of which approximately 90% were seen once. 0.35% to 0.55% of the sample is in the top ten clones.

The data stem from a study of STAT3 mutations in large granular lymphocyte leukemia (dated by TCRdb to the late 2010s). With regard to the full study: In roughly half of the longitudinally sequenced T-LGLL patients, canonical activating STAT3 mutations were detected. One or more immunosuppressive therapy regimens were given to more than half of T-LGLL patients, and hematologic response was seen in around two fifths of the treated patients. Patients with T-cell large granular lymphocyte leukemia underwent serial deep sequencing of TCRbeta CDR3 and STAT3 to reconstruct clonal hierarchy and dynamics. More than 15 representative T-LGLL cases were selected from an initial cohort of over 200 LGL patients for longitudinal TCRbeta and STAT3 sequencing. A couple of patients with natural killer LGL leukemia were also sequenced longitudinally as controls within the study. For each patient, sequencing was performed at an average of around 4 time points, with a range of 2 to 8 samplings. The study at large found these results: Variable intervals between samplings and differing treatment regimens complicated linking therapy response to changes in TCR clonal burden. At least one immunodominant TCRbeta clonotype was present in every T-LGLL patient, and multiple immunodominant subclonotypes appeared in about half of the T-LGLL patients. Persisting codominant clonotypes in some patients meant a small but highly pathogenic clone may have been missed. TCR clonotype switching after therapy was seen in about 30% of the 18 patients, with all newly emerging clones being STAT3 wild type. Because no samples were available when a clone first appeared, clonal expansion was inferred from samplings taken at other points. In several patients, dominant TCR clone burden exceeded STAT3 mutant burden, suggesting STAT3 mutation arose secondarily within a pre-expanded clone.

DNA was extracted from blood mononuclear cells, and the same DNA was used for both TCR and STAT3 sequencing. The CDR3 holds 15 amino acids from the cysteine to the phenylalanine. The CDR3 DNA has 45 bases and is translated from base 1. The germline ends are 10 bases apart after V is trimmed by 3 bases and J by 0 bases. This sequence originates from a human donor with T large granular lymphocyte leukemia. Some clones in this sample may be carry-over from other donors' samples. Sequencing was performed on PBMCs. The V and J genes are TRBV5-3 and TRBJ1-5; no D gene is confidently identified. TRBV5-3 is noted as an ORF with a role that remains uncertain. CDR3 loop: CARSSPLYSNQPQHF. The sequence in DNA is TGTGCCAGAAGCTCCCCCCTGTATAGCAATCAGCCCCAGCATTTT.